The clone carrying this T cell receptor beta chain was observed many times. Orbital computed tomography, thyroid ultrasound, serum thyroxine and TRAb, and clinical symptoms together informed the diagnoses. The CDR3 sequence is 15 residues long. CDR1 is SGDLS and CDR2 is YYNGEE in the germline V gene. Trimming cost V 0 bases and J 2 bases, with 11 bases left between them. The data derive from a study of T cells in Graves' hyperthyroidism and ophthalmopathy. From RNA transcripts, TCR beta CDR3 regions were amplified. The HTBI primer set was used in a first-round RT-PCR of the TCR CDR3. MiXCR, run by TCRdb on the multiplex PCR reads, gives a single entry per CDR3 protein. The data hold 400,000 to 500,000 distinct CDR3 sequences, with around 15% observed a single time.

The clonotype comes from a woman between 18 and 29 years old with Graves' hyperthyroidism. Sequenced: blood. The rearrangement joins TRBV9 to TRBJ1-1, with a possible D match to TRBD1 (5 bases). The chain's CDR3 is CASSVVLGLNTEAFF. The CDR3 DNA is TGTGCCAGCAGCGTAGTATTGGGACTAAACACTGAAGCTTTCTTT.